Only one count was recorded for the clone carrying this T cell receptor (beta chain). Separation from the roughly 600-subject first cohort characterized the roughly 120-subject validation cohort, to which the donors belonged. Sequencing used immunoSEQ multiplex PCR; TCRdb keeps in-frame clones, though not all of them. The table shows hundreds of thousands of clones, with about nine tenths occurring only once. The germline V gene encodes CDR1 WNHNN and CDR2 SYGVQD (reference sequence). Trimming took off 0 bases at V and 3 bases at J, with 9 bases between the two ends. The CDR3 has 14 amino acids. This sample is part of a study of cytomegalovirus exposure and HLA in healthy donors.

Sequencing input: PBMCs. The TCR comes from a woman younger than 30 in good health and CMV-seronegative. The chain joins TRBV10-1 to TRBJ2-7; maybe TRBD2 (6 bases). This CDR3 reads CASSESTSVYEQYF. As DNA, the CDR3 is TGCGCCAGCAGTGAGTCGACTAGTGTCTACGAGCAGTACTTC.